The clone carrying this T cell receptor (beta chain) turned up a few times. Its antigen is unidentified. Each cDNA held unique molecular identifiers, and template switching gave it a universal primer site. TCRdb reanalysed the 5' RACE reads using MiXCR and keeps one entry per CDR3 protein. The sample includes more than 400,000 distinct CDR3 sequences, over 12% of them seen just once. This specimen comes from a study of identical twins. General study findings and limits: Invariant T cells like MAIT and iNKT could partly confound the zero-insertion analyses. For cord blood, abundant beta clonotypes had fewer insertions, unlike memory repertoires, which showed none.

A further study also used this sample, focusing on yellow fever vaccine responses in identical twins.

This receptor was identified in a woman aged 18-29 years in good health. The specimen was CD4+ T cells sorted from blood.

The CDR3 DNA reads as TGTGCCAGCAGTTTCGGGGCAGGGGGTAGGCAAGAGACCCAGTACTTC. Translating it yields CASSFGAGGRQETQYF. J is TRBJ2-5 and V is TRBV12-3 or TRBV12-4; the match to TRBD1 covers 7 bases. The CDR3 has 16 amino acids. The J segment lost 2 bases and the V segment lost 3 bases, leaving 9 bases of the junction unmatched.